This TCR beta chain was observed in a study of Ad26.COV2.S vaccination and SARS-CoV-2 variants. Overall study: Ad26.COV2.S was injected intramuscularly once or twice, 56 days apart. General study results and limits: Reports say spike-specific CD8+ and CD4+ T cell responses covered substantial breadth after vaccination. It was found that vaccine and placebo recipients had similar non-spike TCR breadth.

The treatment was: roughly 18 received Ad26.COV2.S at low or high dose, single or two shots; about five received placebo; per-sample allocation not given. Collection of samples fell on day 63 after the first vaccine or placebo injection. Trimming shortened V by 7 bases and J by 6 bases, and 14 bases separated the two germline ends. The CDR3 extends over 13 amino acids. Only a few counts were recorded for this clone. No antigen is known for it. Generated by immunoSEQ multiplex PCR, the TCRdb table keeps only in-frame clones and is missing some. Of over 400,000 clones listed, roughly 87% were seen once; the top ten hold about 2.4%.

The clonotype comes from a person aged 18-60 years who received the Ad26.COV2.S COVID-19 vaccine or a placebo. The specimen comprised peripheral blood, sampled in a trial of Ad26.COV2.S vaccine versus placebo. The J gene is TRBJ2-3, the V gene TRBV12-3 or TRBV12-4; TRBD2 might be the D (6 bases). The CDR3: CASTFSTSDTQYF. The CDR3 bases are TGTGCCAGCACCTTCTCGACTAGTGATACGCAGTATTTT.